The TCR beta chain under discussion was sequenced for a study of T cell repertoires in cytomegalovirus infection. The wider study: CMV infection plus the matching HLA type was flagged by public TCR beta signatures. Findings and limits, study-wide: There were HLA-C-restricted CMV-specific TCR beta clonotypes dominating the ex vivo response. Cumulative public TCR beta family frequency identified CMV carriers with the relevant HLA.

This clonotype was counted a few times. What it recognizes is unknown. TCRdb used MiXCR to reprocess the reads, holding one entry per CDR3 protein. The repertoire includes 230,000 or so distinct CDR3 sequences, 35% to 40% of them detected once, and around 60% sits in the top ten. The V segment lost 3 bases and the J segment 7 bases; nucleotides outside the gene matches: 15. The germline V gene has CDR1 SEHNR and CDR2 FQNEAQ (reference sequence). The CDR3 is 18 amino acids. This receptor was identified in a human donor in good health (CMV status not recorded). Some clones in this sample may be carry-over from other donors' samples. The rearrangement joins TRBV7-9 to TRBJ2-1, with 10 bases lining up with TRBD2. Material: CD8+ T cells from cultured PBMCs, obtained from culture after CMV antigen stimulation. Here the CDR3 reads CASSFPTPLAGDINEQFF. The CDR3 nucleotides are TGTGCCAGCAGCTTCCCTACCCCCCTAGCGGGAGATATAAATGAGCAGTTCTTC.